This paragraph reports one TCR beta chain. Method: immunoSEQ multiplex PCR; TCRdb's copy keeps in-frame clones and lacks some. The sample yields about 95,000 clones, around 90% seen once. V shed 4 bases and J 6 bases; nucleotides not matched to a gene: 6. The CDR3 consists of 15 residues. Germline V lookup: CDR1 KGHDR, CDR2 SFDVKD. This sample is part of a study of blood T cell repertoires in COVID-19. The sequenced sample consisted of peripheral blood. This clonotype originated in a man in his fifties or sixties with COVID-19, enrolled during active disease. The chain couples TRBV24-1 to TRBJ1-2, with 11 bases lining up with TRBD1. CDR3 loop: CATSEGTGGVDGYTF. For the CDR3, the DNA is TGTGCCACCAGTGAAGGGACAGGGGGTGTTGATGGCTACACCTTC.